The 28 T cell receptor beta chains below were found in one sample sequenced in a study of blood T cell repertoires in COVID-19. Measured with immunoSEQ multiplex PCR; TCRdb has only the in-frame clones, and not every one. Among under 300,000 clones listed, roughly 91% were seen once. The sample consisted of peripheral blood. Source of these receptors: a man between 25 and 39 years old with COVID-19, enrolled during active disease.

The chain combines TRBV5-1 with TRBJ1-1; D unclear. There are 14 residues in the CDR3. Per germline, CDR1 SGHRS and CDR2 YFSETQ. V lost 1 base and J lost 0, with 7 bases in between. The CDR3 DNA sequence: TGCGCCAGCAGCTTGCAGGTCCTGAACACTGAAGCTTTCTTT. This encodes CASSLQVLNTEAFF.

The V gene is TRBV3-1 (or the pseudogene TRBV3-2), the J gene TRBJ2-3, with TRBD2 matching 12 bases. The V gene's germline CDR1 is LGHDT and CDR2 YNNKEL (reference sequence). J lost 0 bases, V lost 5 bases, and 3 bases had no gene match. The CDR3 is 16 residues long. The CDR3 sequence is CASSTLAGGSTDTQYF. CDR3 coding DNA: TGTGCCAGCAGCACACTAGCGGGGGGAAGCACAGATACGCAGTATTTT.

V and J are TRBV10-1 and TRBJ2-7, with D uncertain. The germline V and J ends were trimmed by 3 bases and 3 bases, with 9 bases remaining between them. The V gene's germline CDR1 is WNHNN and CDR2 SYGVQD (reference sequence). The CDR3 has 13 amino acids. The CDR3 spells CASSDRFDYEQYF. The CDR3 DNA follows: TGCGCCAGCAGTGACAGGTTTGACTACGAGCAGTACTTC.

The chain links TRBV6-7 to TRBJ2-2; D perhaps matches TRBD2 (6 bases). TRBV6-7 is given ORF status, its function remaining uncertain. V lost 5 bases and J 4 bases, leaving 11 bases between the germline ends. This CDR3 has 14 amino acids. CDR3 region: CASSPLATTGELFF. The CDR3 DNA follows: TGTGCCAGCAGTCCGCTAGCGACCACCGGGGAGCTGTTTTTT.

The chain joins TRBV5-4 to TRBJ1-2, with D unclear. The CDR3 has 13 amino acids. Trimming stripped 3 bases from V and 4 bases from J, with 10 bases between. Germline V lookup: CDR1 SGHNT, CDR2 YYREEE (reference sequence). The CDR3 bases are TGTGCCAGCAGCTCGGACGGGAGCTATGGCTACACCTTC. Translating it yields CASSSDGSYGYTF.

The chain couples TRBV4-1 to TRBJ1-4, with 9 bases lining up with TRBD1. J lost 3 bases, V lost 0 bases, and 8 bases had no gene match. The CDR3 is made up of 18 amino acids. CDR1 is MGHRA and CDR2 is YSYEKL in the germline V gene. CDR3 coding DNA: TGCGCCAGCAGCCAAGATGGGGGGAGACAGGGGGCTAATGAAAAACTGTTTTTT. Protein: CASSQDGGRQGANEKLFF.

The chain recombines TRBV9 with TRBJ1-1; TRBD1 might be the D (5 bases). The CDR3 length is 15 residues. V shed 0 bases and J shed 4 bases, with 13 bases lying between them. Germline loops: CDR1 SGDLS, CDR2 YYNGEE. The CDR3 DNA reads as TGTGCCAGCAGCGTAGGAGCGTCGGGGGGCACTGAAGCTTTCTTT. Its protein is CASSVGASGGTEAFF.

The genes are TRBV2 and TRBJ1-6; D unresolved. This CDR3 region has 15 residues. The germline CDR1 and CDR2 sequences are SNHLY and FYNNEI. V was shortened by 5 bases and J by 0 bases, with 8 bases between the two germline ends. CDR3 DNA sequence: TGTGCCAGCAGTCCCGGTGGCTCCTATAATTCACCCCTCCACTTT. Translated: CASSPGGSYNSPLHF.

Note on this clone: In the same sample, other DNA sequences code for this CDR3. V gene TRBV11-3 combines with J gene TRBJ1-1, with D unclear. Trimming took off 0 bases at V and 1 base at J, with 3 bases between the two ends. CDR3 length equals 13 residues. Germline V lookup: CDR1 SGHNT, CDR2 YENEEA. The chain's CDR3 is CASSLDRNTEAFF. DNA of the CDR3: TGTGCCAGCAGCTTAGATAGGAACACTGAAGCTTTCTTT.

V is TRBV5-5 and J is TRBJ2-7, with 7 positions matching TRBD2. Per germline, CDR1 SGHKS and CDR2 YYEKEE (reference sequence). The V gene end was trimmed by 4 bases and the J gene end by 3 bases; junction bases not matched to a gene: 10. There are 15 residues in the CDR3. DNA of the CDR3: TGTGCCAGCAGCCATACTAGCGCGGGCTTCTACGAGCAGTACTTC. Its protein product is CASSHTSAGFYEQYF.

The chain is built from TRBV2 and TRBJ2-7; 8 positions agree with TRBD1. The germline gives CDR1 SNHLY, CDR2 FYNNEI. V gave up 7 bases and J gave up 2 bases; unmatched junction bases: 7. CDR3 length: 14 amino acids. The CDR3 is CASKQDRVAYEQYF. The CDR3, as DNA: TGTGCCAGCAAACAGGACAGGGTGGCCTACGAGCAGTACTTC.

The chain joins TRBV7-9 to TRBJ1-6; D is possibly TRBD1 (5 bases). Between the trimmed V and J ends, which lost 5 bases and 10 bases, there was a span of 18 bases. CDR3 length equals 15 residues. Looked up from germline, CDR1 is SEHNR and CDR2 is FQNEAQ (reference sequence). The CDR3 sequence is CASSRAESQGSPLHF. The CDR3 coding sequence is TGTGCCAGCAGCCGGGCCGAGTCCCAGGGATCACCCCTCCACTTT. The full variable domain, in which reference TRBV7-9 and TRBJ1-6 provide the parts outside the CDR3, is DTGVSQNPRHKITKRGQNVTFRCDPISEHNRLYWYRQTLGQGPEFLTYFQNEAQLEKSRLLSDRFSAERPKGSFSTLEIQRTEQGDSAMYLCASSRAESQGSPLHFGNGTRLTVT.

The V call is TRBV11-2, the J call TRBJ1-1; TRBD1 is a possible D gene (5 bases). This CDR3 comprises 15 residues. Germline CDR1 SGHAT, CDR2 FQNNGV. Trimming left V 6 bases short and J 0 bases short, with 14 bases between. The CDR3 DNA sequence: TGTGCCAGCAGACGACAGATTACCATGAACACTGAAGCTTTCTTT. Amino acid sequence: CASRRQITMNTEAFF.

V gene TRBV14 combines with J gene TRBJ2-4; D may be TRBD2 (5 bases). Germline loops: CDR1 SGHDN, CDR2 FVKESK. V lost 2 bases, J lost 5 bases, and 19 bases lay in between. This CDR3 has 17 residues. The chain's CDR3 is CASSQPGLPGRENIQYF. Here the CDR3 DNA reads TGTGCCAGCAGCCAACCCGGACTTCCCGGACGGGAAAACATTCAGTACTTC.

The chain couples TRBV18 to TRBJ2-5; 7 bases align to TRBD2. CDR1 is KGHSH, CDR2 LQKENI, per germline. Unmatched junction bases numbered 5, after V lost 3 bases and J lost 1 base. The CDR3 is 15 residues long. The CDR3 here is CASSPYSSGQETQYF. As DNA, the CDR3 is TGTGCCAGCTCACCTTACTCTAGCGGCCAAGAGACCCAGTACTTC.

The rearrangement joins TRBV5-1 to TRBJ2-5; TRBD1 matches 9 bases. Germline V gene data show CDR1 as SGHRS and CDR2 as YFSETQ. V gave up 0 bases and J gave up 4 bases; unmatched junction bases: 10. This CDR3 comprises 17 residues. The CDR3 spells CASSLARDRAGGETQYF. The CDR3 region has the DNA TGCGCCAGCAGCTTGGCCCGGGACAGGGCTGGAGGAGAGACCCAGTACTTC. Looking up the rest from reference TRBV5-1 and TRBJ2-5 gives the full variable domain: KAGVTQTPRYLIKTRGQQVTLSCSPISGHRSVSWYQQTPGQGLQFLFEYFSETQRNKGNFPGRFSGRQFSNSRSEMNVSTLELGDSALYLCASSLARDRAGGETQYFGPGTRLLVL.

The chain is built from TRBV13 and TRBJ2-7, with 15 bases that match TRBD2. The V gene's germline CDR1 is PRHDT and CDR2 FYEKMQ (reference sequence). Unmatched junction bases numbered 17, after V lost 2 bases and J lost 3 bases. This CDR3 is 21 amino acids long. CDR3 sequence: CASSLLVDPSGTSGGHYEQYF. The CDR3 coding sequence is TGTGCCAGCAGCTTACTAGTCGATCCCTCCGGGACTAGCGGGGGGCACTACGAGCAGTACTTC.

This clone is a singleton in its sample. This chain uses TRBV19 with TRBJ1-5; D uncertain. This CDR3 is built from 12 residues. Trimming removed 8 bases from V and 2 bases from J, with 7 bases in between. Germline V lookup: CDR1 LNHDA, CDR2 SQIVND (reference sequence). CDR3 sequence: CASLQGNQPQHF. CDR3 in DNA: TGTGCCAGTCTCCAGGGCAATCAGCCCCAGCATTTT.

This rearrangement joins TRBV11-3 to TRBJ2-7; D not resolved. The CDR3 runs to 11 residues. Germline V lookup: CDR1 SGHNT, CDR2 YENEEA. Trimming left V 3 bases short and J 6 bases short, with 6 bases between. The CDR3 region is CASSFGGEQYF. The CDR3 region has the DNA TGTGCCAGCAGCTTCGGCGGCGAGCAGTACTTC.

The chain carries TRBV6-1 and TRBJ2-7, with TRBD2 matching 11 bases. This CDR3 comprises 18 residues. CDR1 MNHNS and CDR2 SASEGT come from the germline V gene. V shed 4 bases and J 3 bases; nucleotides not matched to a gene: 14. For the CDR3, the DNA is TGTGCCAGCAGTGCCGGGCTAGCGGGGGGCACTGGTAGCTACGAGCAGTACTTC. Encoded protein: CASSAGLAGGTGSYEQYF.

The chain links TRBV5-5 to TRBJ2-5; weak D call: TRBD1 (6 bases). Germline V gene lookup returns CDR1 SGHKS and CDR2 YYEKEE (reference sequence). Trimming left V 2 bases short and J 5 bases short, with 13 bases between. The CDR3 has 14 residues. The CDR3 sequence is CASSFMGQGETQYF. CDR3 nucleotides: TGTGCCAGCAGCTTCATGGGGCAGGGGGAGACCCAGTACTTC.

Of note for this clone: Other DNA sequences within the sample encode an identical CDR3. The chain carries TRBV6-5 and TRBJ2-1; possibly TRBD2 for D (6 bases). Trimming stripped 2 bases from V and 7 bases from J, with 6 bases between. Germline values: CDR1 MNHEY, CDR2 SVGAGI. This CDR3 region has 12 residues. Written as DNA, the CDR3 is TGTGCCAGCAGTTACAGCGGGAATGAGCAGTTCTTC. Encoded protein: CASSYSGNEQFF.

The chain joins TRBV5-5 to TRBJ1-1, with TRBD1 as a possible D gene (5 bases). Looked up from germline, CDR1 is SGHKS and CDR2 is YYEKEE (reference sequence). CDR3 length equals 16 residues. Trimming took 4 bases from V and 1 from J, leaving 17 bases between them. CDR3 loop: CASSRTLATANTEAFF. DNA for the CDR3: TGTGCCAGCAGCCGAACGCTCGCGACAGCGAACACTGAAGCTTTCTTT.

The chain is built from TRBV19 and TRBJ2-2; TRBD1 matches 10 bases. V was pared by 8 bases and J by 4 bases, with 7 bases of the junction left unmatched. The germline gives CDR1 LNHDA, CDR2 SQIVND (reference sequence). This CDR3 region has 15 residues. The CDR3 spells CASSPGTGVTGELFF. The CDR3 DNA reads TGTGCCAGTTCCCCCGGGACAGGGGTCACCGGGGAGCTGTTTTTT.

The chain is built from TRBV12-5 and TRBJ2-3; TRBD2 agrees at 8 bases. The CDR3 is 15 residues long. The V gene's germline CDR1 is LGHNT and CDR2 FRNRAP. Trimming removed 2 bases from V and 4 bases from J; junction bases left unmatched: 5. This CDR3 reads CASGLSGLGADTQYF. CDR3 nucleotides: TGTGCTAGTGGTTTGTCGGGACTAGGTGCAGATACGCAGTATTTT.

This chain links TRBV2 with TRBJ2-2; 9 bases map to TRBD1. Germline V lookup: CDR1 SNHLY, CDR2 FYNNEI. This CDR3 comprises 16 residues. Unmatched junction bases numbered 5, after V lost 5 bases and J lost 1 base. The CDR3 nucleotides are TGTGCCAGCAGTTCACAGGGGGCGCGGAACACCGGGGAGCTGTTTTTT. This gives the protein CASSSQGARNTGELFF.

V usage is TRBV6-6 and J usage is TRBJ2-2; D unresolved. Germline V CDR1 and CDR2: MNHNY, SVGAGI (reference sequence). The CDR3 totals 13 residues. V dropped 10 bases and J dropped 6 bases, with 15 bases sitting between them. The CDR3 DNA reads as TGTGCCACTTCGGTCGAAGGAGCCGGGGAGCTGTTTTTT. The encoded protein is CATSVEGAGELFF.

This CDR3 is CASSLDRGAGNTIYF. CDR3 in DNA: TGTGCCAGCAGCTTAGATCGAGGAGCTGGAAACACCATATATTTT. The chain employs TRBV11-3 and TRBJ1-3, with unresolved D. The CDR3 has 15 residues. V shed 0 bases and J shed 2 bases, with 8 bases lying between them. Germline V CDR1 and CDR2: SGHNT, YENEEA. Full variable domain (rest looked up from reference TRBV11-3 and TRBJ1-3): EAGVVQSPRYKIIEKKQPVAFWCNPISGHNTLYWYLQNLGQGPELLIRYENEEAVDDSQLPKDRFSAERLKGVDSTLKIQPAELGDSAVYLCASSLDRGAGNTIYFGEGSWLTVV.